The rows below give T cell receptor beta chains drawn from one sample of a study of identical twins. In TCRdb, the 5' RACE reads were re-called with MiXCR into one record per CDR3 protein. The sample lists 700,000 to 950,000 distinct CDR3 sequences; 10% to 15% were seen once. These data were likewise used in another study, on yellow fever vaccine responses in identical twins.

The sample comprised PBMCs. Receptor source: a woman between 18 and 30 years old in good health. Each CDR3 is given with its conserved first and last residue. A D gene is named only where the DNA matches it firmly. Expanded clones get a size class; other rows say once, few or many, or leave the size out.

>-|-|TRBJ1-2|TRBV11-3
TGTGCCAGCAGCAAAGGGGGGACCTTGAACTATGGCTACACCTTC
CASSKGGTLNYGYTF
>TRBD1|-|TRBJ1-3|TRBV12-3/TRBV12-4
TGTGCCAGCAGTTCCCCGACAGGGCTCTCTGGAAACACCATATATTTT
CASSSPTGLSGNTIYF
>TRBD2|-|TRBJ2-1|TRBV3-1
TGTGCCAGCACCCTAACTAGCGGGGGGGTGAATGAGCAGTTCTTC
CASTLTSGGVNEQFF
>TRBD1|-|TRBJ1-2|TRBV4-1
TGCGCCAGCAGCCACGGGGACAGGTTCTATCGGAGTAGCACCTTC
CASSHGDRFYRSSTF
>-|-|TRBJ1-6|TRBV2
TGTGCCAGCAGAGACGAAGTTAATTCACCCCTCCACTTT
CASRDEVNSPLHF
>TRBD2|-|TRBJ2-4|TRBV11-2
TGTGCCAGCAGCGAAAGAGTAGGACTAGCGGGGTTAGCCAAAAACATTCAGTACTTC
CASSERVGLAGLAKNIQYF
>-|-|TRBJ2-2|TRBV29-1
TGCAGCGTCCTCCGTGCCGGGGAGCTGTTTTTT
CSVLRAGELFF
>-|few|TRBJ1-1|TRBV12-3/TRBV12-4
TGTGCCAGCAGTTGGGGGGGGGCAACTGAAGCTTTCTTT
CASSWGGATEAFF
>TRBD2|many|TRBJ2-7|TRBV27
TGTGCCAGCAGTTTTAACGGGAGGGCCTACGAGCAGTACTTC
CASSFNGRAYEQYF
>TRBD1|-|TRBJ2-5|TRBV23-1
TGCGCCAGCAGGGGACAGCCACAAGAGACCCAGTACTTC
CASRGQPQETQYF
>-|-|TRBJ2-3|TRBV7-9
TGTGCCAGCAGCTTCTTGCGCGGGCTAGATACGCAGTATTTT
CASSFLRGLDTQYF
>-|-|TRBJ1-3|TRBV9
TGTGCCAGCAGCGGTTCAGCATACTCTGGAAACACCATATATTTT
CASSGSAYSGNTIYF
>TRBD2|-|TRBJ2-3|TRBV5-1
TGCGCCGCCTACGGGGCGGGGGACACAGATACGCAGTATTTT
CAAYGAGDTDTQYF
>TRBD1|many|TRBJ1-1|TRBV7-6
TGTGCCAGCAGCTTGGACAGGATGAACACTGAAGCTTTCTTT
CASSLDRMNTEAFF
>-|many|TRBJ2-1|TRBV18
TGTGCCAGCTCACCACTGTCGCAAAAATACAATGAGCAGTTCTTC
CASSPLSQKYNEQFF
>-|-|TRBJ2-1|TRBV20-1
TGCAGTGCTAGAGATACAGCTCGAACGTCTAAATACAATGAGCAGTTCTTC
CSARDTARTSKYNEQFF
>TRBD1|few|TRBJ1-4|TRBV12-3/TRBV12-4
TGTGCCAGCAAAGACACAGGGGGCGATCTTGCTAATGAAAAACTGTTTTTT
CASKDTGGDLANEKLFF
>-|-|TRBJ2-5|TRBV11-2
TGTGCCAGCAGCCCATACCTACAGGGCCTAGAGACCCAGTACTTC
CASSPYLQGLETQYF
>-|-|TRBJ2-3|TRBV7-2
TGTGCCAGCAGCTTATCTTGGCGAGATACGCAGTATTTT
CASSLSWRDTQYF
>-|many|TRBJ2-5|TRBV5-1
TGCGCCAGCAGCTTGGACGGGACCCAAGAGACCCAGTACTTC
CASSLDGTQETQYF
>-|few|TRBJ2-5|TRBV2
TGTGCCAGCCGTCCCGAGGACTTCCAAGAGACCCAGTACTTC
CASRPEDFQETQYF
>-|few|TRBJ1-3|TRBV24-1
TGTGCCACCAGTGCCCGCTCTGGAAACACCATATATTTT
CATSARSGNTIYF
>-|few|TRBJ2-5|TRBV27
TGTGCCAGCAGCCGGGACATCTTTCAAGAGACCCAGTACTTC
CASSRDIFQETQYF
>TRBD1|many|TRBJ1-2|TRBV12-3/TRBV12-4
TGTGCCAGCAGTCCCGGACAGGGGGTTTATGGCTACACCTTC
CASSPGQGVYGYTF
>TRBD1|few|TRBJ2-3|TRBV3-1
TGTGCCAGCAGCCAGGATAGGGGGCGCATCGCAGATACGCAGTATTTT
CASSQDRGRIADTQYF
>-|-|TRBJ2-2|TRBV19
TGTGCCGGGGGGAGCGGCACCGGGGAGCTGTTTTTT
CAGGSGTGELFF
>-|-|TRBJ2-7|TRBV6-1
TGTGCCAGCAGCCGGGACCCCAGCTCCTACGAGCAGTACTTC
CASSRDPSSYEQYF
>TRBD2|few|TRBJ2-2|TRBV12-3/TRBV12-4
TGTGCCAGCAGTTTGGGGGCGGGGGGCCTCGGGGAGCTGTTTTTT
CASSLGAGGLGELFF
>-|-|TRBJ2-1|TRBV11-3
TGTGCCAGCAGCCCGGACGCAACAGGCTCCTACAATGAGCAGTTCTTC
CASSPDATGSYNEQFF
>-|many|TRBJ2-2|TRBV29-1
-
CSGLRARGYTGELFF
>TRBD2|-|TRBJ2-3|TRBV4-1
TGCGCCAGCAGCCAAGAGGTAGCGGGGGGGCGGACAGATACGCAGTATTTT
CASSQEVAGGRTDTQYF
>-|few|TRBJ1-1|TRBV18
TGTGCCAGCTCAACTCTCGGGGGAGTGGGGACTGAAGCTTTCTTT
CASSTLGGVGTEAFF
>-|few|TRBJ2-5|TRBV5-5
TGTGCCAGCAGCTTGGAGCCACCGGAGACCCAGTACTTC
CASSLEPPETQYF
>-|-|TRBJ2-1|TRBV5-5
TGTGCCAGCAGCACGGGTGAGGGAATCGATGAGCAGTTCTTC
CASSTGEGIDEQFF
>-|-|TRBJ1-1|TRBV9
TGTGCCAGCAGCGCGGACCAAGGACATCGGGCTTTCTTT
CASSADQGHRAFF
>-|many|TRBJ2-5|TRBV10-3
TGTGCCATCAGTGAGCGCGGTGAGACCCAGTACTTC
CAISERGETQYF
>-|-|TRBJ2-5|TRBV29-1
TGCAGCGTTCGCGGGGGCCAGGCACTAGAGACCCAGTACTTC
CSVRGGQALETQYF
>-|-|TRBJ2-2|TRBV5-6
TGTGCCAGCAGCTTGGGTGTGTCGGGACTCCTACCTGCCGGGAAGCTGTTTTTT
CASSLGVSGLLPAGKLFF
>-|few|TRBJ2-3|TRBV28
TGTGCCAGCAGCCTCCCCGAAGGGGGTACAGATACGCAGTATTTT
CASSLPEGGTDTQYF
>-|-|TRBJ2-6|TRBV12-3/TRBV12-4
TGTGCCAGCAGTTTCAGGGTTTCTGGGGCCAACGTCCTGACTTTC
CASSFRVSGANVLTF
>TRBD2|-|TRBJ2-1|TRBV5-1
TGCGCCAGCAGCACTGGACTAGCGGGAGGTACCTACAATGAGCAGTTCTTC
CASSTGLAGGTYNEQFF
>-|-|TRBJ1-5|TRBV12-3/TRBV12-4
TGTGCCAGCAGCCCCGGCAGACGCAATCAGCCCCAGCATTTT
CASSPGRRNQPQHF
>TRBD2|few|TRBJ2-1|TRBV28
TGTGCCAGCAGTTCATGGACTAGCGGGGGGGCATTTCAGAATGAGCAGTTCTTC
CASSSWTSGGAFQNEQFF
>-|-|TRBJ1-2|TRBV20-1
TGCAGTGCTAGTTACTCGACTAATGGCTACACCTTC
CSASYSTNGYTF
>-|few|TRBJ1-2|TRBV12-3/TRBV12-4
TGTGCCAGCAGTTTCTCTCAGGTCCCCCTTAACTATGGCTACACCTTC
CASSFSQVPLNYGYTF
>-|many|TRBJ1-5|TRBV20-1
TGCAGTGCTAATAGCGGGATGTTTCAGCCCCAGCATTTT
CSANSGMFQPQHF
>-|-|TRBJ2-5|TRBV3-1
TGTGCCAGCAGGCCTGAGGCTGAGACCCAGTACTTC
CASRPEAETQYF
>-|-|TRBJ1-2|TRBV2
TGTGCCAGCAGCCCCGGTATGAGGTTTGGCTACACCTTC
CASSPGMRFGYTF
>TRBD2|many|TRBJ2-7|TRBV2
TGTGCCAGCAGTTTCGGGACTAGCGACGAGCAGTACTTC
CASSFGTSDEQYF
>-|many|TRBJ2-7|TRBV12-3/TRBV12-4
TGTGCCAGCAGTTTGGGTGGAGTCGGCTACGAGCAGTACTTC
CASSLGGVGYEQYF
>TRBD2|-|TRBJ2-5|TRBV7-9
TGTGCCAGCAGCCCGGACGAGGGGCGCCCGGGGGGGACCCAGTACTTC
CASSPDEGRPGGTQYF
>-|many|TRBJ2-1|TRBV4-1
TGCGCCAGCAGCCTGTCGGACTCGGGGGGCGGTGAGCAGTTCTTC
CASSLSDSGGGEQFF
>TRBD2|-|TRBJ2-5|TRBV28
TGTGCCAGCAGTGGACCCGGGACTAGCACAACCCACCAAGAGACCCAGTACTTC
CASSGPGTSTTHQETQYF